One and the same sample provided the 13 T cell receptor beta chains below, sequenced in a study of T cells in Graves' hyperthyroidism and ophthalmopathy. What was amplified from RNA transcripts were TCR beta CDR3 regions. TCR CDR3 regions were first amplified by RT-PCR with HTBI primers. TCRdb ran MiXCR on the multiplex PCR reads and lists one entry per CDR3 protein. The table lists about 840,000 distinct CDR3 sequences, around 38% of them singletons. The sequenced material came from blood. The receptor set was obtained from a man aged 18 to 30 with Graves' hyperthyroidism.

Ten or more counts support this clonotype. The chain carries TRBV7-9 and TRBJ1-4, with TRBD1 matching over 8 bases. The CDR3 contains 15 residues. V trimming: 4 bases; J trimming: 5 bases; junction bases outside the gene matches: 6. The germline CDR1 and CDR2 sequences are SEHNR and FQNEAQ (reference sequence). The chain's CDR3 is CASSSGQGINEKLFF. DNA for the CDR3: TGTGCCAGCAGCTCTGGACAGGGAATCAATGAAAAACTGTTTTTT.

The chain has TRBV2 and TRBJ2-2, with no clear D. V lost 6 bases and J 4 bases, leaving 12 bases between the germline ends. CDR3 length equals 14 residues. Germline lookup yields CDR1 SNHLY and CDR2 FYNNEI. The CDR3 here is CASSPPQSTGELFF. The CDR3 bases are TGTGCCAGCAGCCCCCCTCAATCCACCGGGGAGCTGTTTTTT.

This clonotype was seen ten or more times. The V and J genes are TRBV25-1 and TRBJ1-1, with 7 bases lining up with TRBD1. The junction had 4 bases not matched to a gene; V was cut back by 5 bases and J by 4 bases. In germline, CDR1 is MGHDK, CDR2 SYGVNS. The CDR3 totals 13 residues. The CDR3 loop reads CASSLRGATEAFF. CDR3 bases: TGTGCCAGCAGTCTCAGGGGGGCCACTGAAGCTTTCTTT.

This clonotype occurred many times. The rearrangement joins TRBV7-2 to TRBJ1-1; 7 nucleotides agree with TRBD1. Germline V gives CDR1 SGHTA, CDR2 FQGNSA. This CDR3 is built from 14 residues. The trim removed 5 bases at V and 4 bases at J, leaving 7 bases unmatched. CDR3: CASSTQQGSTEAFF. DNA of the CDR3: TGTGCCAGCAGCACACAACAGGGGTCCACTGAAGCTTTCTTT.

This clonotype has only a few counts. The gene calls are TRBV12-3 or TRBV12-4 and TRBJ2-7; D might be TRBD1 (6 bases). The CDR3 sequence is 13 residues long. V was trimmed by 5 bases and J by 5 bases, leaving 13 bases between them. The CDR3 sequence is CASSTDSSHEQYF. The CDR3 nucleotides read TGTGCCAGCAGTACGGACAGTTCCCACGAGCAGTACTTC.

This clonotype was counted at least ten times. The V and J genes are TRBV6-6 and TRBJ1-5; 8 bases are a match to TRBD1. The germline V gene has CDR1 MNHNY and CDR2 SVGAGI (reference sequence). Trimming took 10 bases from V and 5 from J; bases not matched to a gene: 7. The CDR3 consists of 13 residues. The CDR3 loop reads CAISTGVDQPQHF. CDR3 coding DNA: TGTGCCATCTCGACAGGGGTGGATCAGCCCCAGCATTTT.

The CDR3 nucleotides read TGCGCCAGCAGAACTTCCGGGACGGACCGTGCCCGGGCCAACACCGGGGAGCTGTTTTTT. Its translation is CASRTSGTDRARANTGELFF. V gene TRBV5-1 combines with J gene TRBJ2-2; tentatively, D is TRBD1 or TRBD2 (5 bases each). The CDR3 length is 20 residues. V shed 5 bases and J shed 2 bases, with 28 bases lying between them. From germline, CDR1 is SGHRS and CDR2 YFSETQ.

This chain connects TRBV7-9 to TRBJ1-2, with D uncertain. The germline V gene encodes CDR1 SEHNR and CDR2 FQNEAQ (reference sequence). The CDR3 is made up of 15 amino acids. V lost 1 base and J 1 base, leaving 10 bases between the germline ends. In DNA form, the CDR3 reads TGTGCCAGCAGCTTAGAGGCGCCAAATAACTATGGCTACACCTTC. Encoded protein: CASSLEAPNNYGYTF.

The genes are TRBV12-3 or TRBV12-4 and TRBJ2-2; perhaps TRBD1 as D (6 bases). Trimming removed 1 base from V and 7 bases from J, with 7 bases in between. The CDR3 has 13 amino acids. CDR3 sequence (DNA): TGTGCCAGCAGTTTAGAGGGGGACGGGGAGCTGTTTTTT. Protein product: CASSLEGDGELFF.

The genes are TRBV5-6 and TRBJ2-1, with D tentatively TRBD1 or TRBD2 (6 bases each). V dropped 4 bases and J dropped 8 bases, with 13 bases sitting between them. The germline gives CDR1 SGHDT, CDR2 YYEEEE. This CDR3 has 13 amino acids. For the CDR3, the DNA is TGTGCCAGCAGCCCCGACAGGAGGGATGAGCAGTTCTTC. It is translated as CASSPDRRDEQFF. Combining the CDR3 with reference TRBV5-6 and TRBJ2-1 gives the whole variable domain DAGVTQSPTHLIKTRGQQVTLRCSPKSGHDTVSWYQQALGQGPQFIFQYYEEEERQRGNFPDRFSGHQFPNYSSELNVNALLLGDSALYLCASSPDRRDEQFFGPGTRLTVL.

The sample holds many counts of this clonotype. The chain couples TRBV29-1 to TRBJ2-7; D tentatively fits TRBD1 or TRBD2 (7 bases each). The CDR3 covers 13 residues. The ends were cut back, 0 bases at V and 7 bases at J, with 13 bases in the middle. CDR1 SQVTM and CDR2 ANQGSEA come from the germline V gene. The CDR3 DNA reads as TGCAGCGTTGAAGAAAATCAGGGGGGGGAGCAGTACTTC. Amino acid sequence: CSVEENQGGEQYF.

This clonotype turned up a few times. The chain has TRBV7-9 and TRBJ1-1; D is undetermined. Trimming removed 1 base at V and 4 bases at J, with 7 bases between. The CDR3 loop spans 13 amino acids. Germline V gene data show CDR1 as SEHNR and CDR2 as FQNEAQ (reference sequence). In nucleotides, the CDR3 is TGTGCCAGCAGCTTAGAGGTAGTCACTGAAGCTTTCTTT. Amino acids: CASSLEVVTEAFF.

The J gene is TRBJ1-2, the V gene TRBV12-3 or TRBV12-4; 8 bases are shared with TRBD1. The trim removed 3 bases at V and 8 bases at J, leaving 5 bases unmatched. The CDR3 has 13 amino acids. The CDR3 nucleotides read TGTGCCAGCAGTTTGGCAGGGGGCGAAGGCTACACCTTC. This gives the protein CASSLAGGEGYTF.